Listed below are T cell receptor beta chains from one sample, sequenced in a study of blood T cell repertoires in COVID-19. The protocol was immunoSEQ multiplex PCR, while the TCRdb copy is restricted to in-frame clones and leaves out a portion. This sample has some 130,000 clones, with 84% found just once. The sequencing input was peripheral blood. These receptor sequences come from a woman in her thirties who had recovered from COVID-19. CDR3s include the opening cysteine and the closing phenylalanine or tryptophan. A D gene is named only where the DNA matches it firmly. A clone size is listed for some rows: how often the clone was seen (once, few, many), or a class if it is expanded.

cdr3_nt cdr3_aa j_call clone_size d_call v_call
TGTGCCACCAGAAACGACAGACCCCATCGGGAGCAGTACTTC CATRNDRPHREQYF TRBJ2-7 - - TRBV24-1
TGCGCCAGCAGAGGAACAGGGGTCGCCGCTGAAGCTTTCTTT CASRGTGVAAEAFF TRBJ1-1 - TRBD1 TRBV5-1
TGTGCCAGCAGCACCGACCGGGACAGGCTTTACACTGAAGCTTTCTTT CASSTDRDRLYTEAFF TRBJ1-1 - TRBD1 TRBV6-2/TRBV6-3
TGTGCCACCAGAACGGAGGGCACAGATACGCAGTATTTT CATRTEGTDTQYF TRBJ2-3 few - TRBV2
TGTGCCAGCAGCCAACGGGGAGCTGCAACTAATGAAAAACTGTTTTTT CASSQRGAATNEKLFF TRBJ1-4 once - TRBV4-2
TGCAGTGCAAGTTCCGGGACTCAGTCGGTAGATACGCAGTATTTT CSASSGTQSVDTQYF TRBJ2-3 - - TRBV20-1
TGTGCCAGCAGTCACGGGACCTGGACAGGGATGAACACTGAAGCTTTCTTT CASSHGTWTGMNTEAFF TRBJ1-1 - TRBD1 TRBV6-2/TRBV6-3
TGCAGTGCTAGTTTTCGCGGGAGCTACAATGAGCAGTTCTTC CSASFRGSYNEQFF TRBJ2-1 - TRBD2 TRBV20-1
TGTGCCAGCAGCTTGGGGACAGCAATCAACTATGGCTACACCTTC CASSLGTAINYGYTF TRBJ1-2 - - TRBV5-5
TGTGCCAGCAGGCCACCGACTAGCGGCACAGATACGCAGTATTTT CASRPPTSGTDTQYF TRBJ2-3 - TRBD2 TRBV6-5
TGTGCCAGCAGTCACACCGACGGAGGCTATGGCTACACCTTC CASSHTDGGYGYTF TRBJ1-2 - - TRBV6-5
TGTGCCAGCAGCGGGTACCGACAGGCTCTAGATGGCTACACCTTC CASSGYRQALDGYTF TRBJ1-2 - - TRBV21-1
TGTGCCAGCGGCCCAGGGGGCAGGCAGCCCCAGCATTTT CASGPGGRQPQHF TRBJ1-5 - TRBD1 TRBV16
TGTGCCAGCTCGCCGGGACAGGGAGGTGAAGCTTTCTTT CASSPGQGGEAFF TRBJ1-1 - TRBD1 TRBV18
TGTGCCAGCAAGGGACAGGAGACGTCTAACTCACCCCTCCACTTT CASKGQETSNSPLHF TRBJ1-6 - TRBD1 TRBV3-1/TRBV3-2
TGTGCCAGCTCACCAGGTGGGCAGATCGACACCTTC CASSPGGQIDTF TRBJ1-2 few - TRBV18
TGCGCCAGCAGCTTGATTAGCGGGGATCAAGAGACCCAGTACTTC CASSLISGDQETQYF TRBJ2-5 - TRBD2 TRBV5-1
TGTGCCAGCAGCAACGGACAGGGGGTCGGAGGAGACACTGAAGCTTTCTTT CASSNGQGVGGDTEAFF TRBJ1-1 few - TRBV21-1
TGTGCCAGCAGCTTGAGGAGGACCGGGACAGGGTTTTGGGAGCCCCAGCATTTT CASSLRRTGTGFWEPQHF TRBJ1-5 - TRBD1 TRBV5-6